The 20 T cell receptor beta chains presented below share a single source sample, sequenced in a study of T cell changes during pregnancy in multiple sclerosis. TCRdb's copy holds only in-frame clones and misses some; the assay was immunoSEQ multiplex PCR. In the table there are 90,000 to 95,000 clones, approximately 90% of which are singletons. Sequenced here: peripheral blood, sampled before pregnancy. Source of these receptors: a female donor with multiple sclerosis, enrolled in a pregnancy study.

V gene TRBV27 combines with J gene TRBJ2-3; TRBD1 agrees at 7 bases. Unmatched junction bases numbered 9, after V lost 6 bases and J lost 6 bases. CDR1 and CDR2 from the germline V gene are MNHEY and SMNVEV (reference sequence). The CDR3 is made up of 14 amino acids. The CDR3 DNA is TGTGCCAGCAGGATGACAGGGAAGGCTGATACGCAGTATTTT. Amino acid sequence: CASRMTGKADTQYF.

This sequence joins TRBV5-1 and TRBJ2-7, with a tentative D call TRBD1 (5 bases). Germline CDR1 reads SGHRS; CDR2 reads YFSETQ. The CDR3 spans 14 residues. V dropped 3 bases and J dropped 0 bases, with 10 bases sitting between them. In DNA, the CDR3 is TGCGCCAGCAGCTCCCGGACAAACTCCTACGAGCAGTACTTC. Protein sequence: CASSSRTNSYEQYF.

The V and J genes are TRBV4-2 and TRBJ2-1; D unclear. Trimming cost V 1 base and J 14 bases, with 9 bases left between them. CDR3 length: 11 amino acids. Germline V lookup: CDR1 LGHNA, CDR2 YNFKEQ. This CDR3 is CASSQASVKFF. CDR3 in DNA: TGTGCCAGCAGCCAAGCGTCCGTAAAGTTCTTC.

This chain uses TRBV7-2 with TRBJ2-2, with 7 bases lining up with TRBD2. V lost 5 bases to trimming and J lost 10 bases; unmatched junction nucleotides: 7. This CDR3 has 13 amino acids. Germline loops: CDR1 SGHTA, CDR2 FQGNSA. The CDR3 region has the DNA TGTGCCAGCAGCCGGAGACTAGCTAAGGAGCTGTTTTTT. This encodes CASSRRLAKELFF. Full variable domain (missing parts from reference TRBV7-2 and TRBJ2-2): GAGVSQSPSNKVTEKGKDVELRCDPISGHTALYWYRQSLGQGLEFLIYFQGNSAPDKSGLPSDRFSAERTGGSVSTLTIQRTQQEDSAVYLCASSRRLAKELFFGEGSRLTVL.

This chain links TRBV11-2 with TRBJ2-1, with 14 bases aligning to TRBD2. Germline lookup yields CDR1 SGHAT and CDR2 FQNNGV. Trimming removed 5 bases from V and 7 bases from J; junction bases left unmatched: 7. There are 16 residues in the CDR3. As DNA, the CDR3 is TGTGCCAGCAGCAACCGACTAGCGGGGGGGCCTAATGAGCAGTTCTTC. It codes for CASSNRLAGGPNEQFF.

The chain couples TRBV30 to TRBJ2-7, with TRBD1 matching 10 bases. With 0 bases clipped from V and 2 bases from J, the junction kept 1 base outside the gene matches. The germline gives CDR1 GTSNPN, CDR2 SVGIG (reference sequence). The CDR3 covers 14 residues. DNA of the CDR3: TGTGCCTGGAGTGTCGGGACAGGGGCCTACGAGCAGTACTTC. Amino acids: CAWSVGTGAYEQYF. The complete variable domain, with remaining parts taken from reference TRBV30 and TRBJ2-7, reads SQTIHQWPATLVQPVGSPLSLECTVEGTSNPNLYWYRQAAGRGLQLLFYSVGIGQISSEVPQNLSASRPQDRQFILSSKKLLLSDSGFYLCAWSVGTGAYEQYFGPGTRLTVT.

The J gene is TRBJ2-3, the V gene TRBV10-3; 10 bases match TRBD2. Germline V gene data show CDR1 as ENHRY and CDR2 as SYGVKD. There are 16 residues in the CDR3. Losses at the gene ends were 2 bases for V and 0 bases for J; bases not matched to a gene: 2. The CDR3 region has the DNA TGTGCCATCAGTGAGCCGGGACTAGCGAGCACAGATACGCAGTATTTT. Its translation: CAISEPGLASTDTQYF.

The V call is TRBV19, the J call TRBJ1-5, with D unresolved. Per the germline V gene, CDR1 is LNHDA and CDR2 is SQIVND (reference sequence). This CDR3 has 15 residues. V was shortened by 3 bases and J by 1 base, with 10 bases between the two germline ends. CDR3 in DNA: TGTGCCAGTAGTATGGTAGTGATGAGCAATCAGCCCCAGCATTTT. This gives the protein CASSMVVMSNQPQHF.

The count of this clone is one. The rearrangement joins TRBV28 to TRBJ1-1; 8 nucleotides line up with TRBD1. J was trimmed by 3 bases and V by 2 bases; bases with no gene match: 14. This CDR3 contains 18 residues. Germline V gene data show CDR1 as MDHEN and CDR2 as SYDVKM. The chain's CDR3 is CASSLRFWGTGRDTEAFF. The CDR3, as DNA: TGTGCCAGCAGTTTAAGGTTCTGGGGGACAGGAAGAGACACTGAAGCTTTCTTT.

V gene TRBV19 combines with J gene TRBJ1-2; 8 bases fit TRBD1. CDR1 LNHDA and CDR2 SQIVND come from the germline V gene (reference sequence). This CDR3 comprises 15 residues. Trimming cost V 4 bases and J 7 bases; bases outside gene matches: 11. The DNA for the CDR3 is TGTGCCAGTAGTACGACAGGGGTGGACGCTGTTGGCTACACCTTC. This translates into CASSTTGVDAVGYTF.

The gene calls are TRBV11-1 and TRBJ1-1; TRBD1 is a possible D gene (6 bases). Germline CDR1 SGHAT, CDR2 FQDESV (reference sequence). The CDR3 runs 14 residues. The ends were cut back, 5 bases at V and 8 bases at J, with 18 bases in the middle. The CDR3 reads CASSRPGSTGEAFF. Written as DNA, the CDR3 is TGTGCCAGCAGCCGCCCTGGCAGCACAGGGGAAGCTTTCTTT.

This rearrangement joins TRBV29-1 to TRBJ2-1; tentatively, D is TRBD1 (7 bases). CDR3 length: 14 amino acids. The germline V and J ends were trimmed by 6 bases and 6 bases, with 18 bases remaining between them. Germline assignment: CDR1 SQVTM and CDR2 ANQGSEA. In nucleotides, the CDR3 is TGCAGCGTGGGGAGGACCGACAGGGTCAATGAGCAGTTCTTC. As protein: CSVGRTDRVNEQFF.

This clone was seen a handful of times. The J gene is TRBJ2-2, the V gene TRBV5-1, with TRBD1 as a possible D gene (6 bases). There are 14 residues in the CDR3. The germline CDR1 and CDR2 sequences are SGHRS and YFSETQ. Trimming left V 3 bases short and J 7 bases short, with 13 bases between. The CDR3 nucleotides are TGCGCCAGCAGCTGGCGAGGGGGAAACGGGGAGCTGTTTTTT. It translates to CASSWRGGNGELFF.

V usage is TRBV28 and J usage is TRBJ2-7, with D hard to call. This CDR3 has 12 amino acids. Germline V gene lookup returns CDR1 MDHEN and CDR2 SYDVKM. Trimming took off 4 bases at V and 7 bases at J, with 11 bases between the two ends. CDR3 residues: CASSSPAREQYF. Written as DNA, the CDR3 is TGTGCCAGCAGTTCGCCTGCTCGGGAGCAGTACTTC. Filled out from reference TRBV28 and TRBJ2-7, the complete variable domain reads DVKVTQSSRYLVKRTGEKVFLECVQDMDHENMFWYRQDPGLGLRLIYFSYDVKMKEKGDIPEGYSVSREKKERFSLILESASTNQTSMYLCASSSPAREQYFGPGTRLTVT.

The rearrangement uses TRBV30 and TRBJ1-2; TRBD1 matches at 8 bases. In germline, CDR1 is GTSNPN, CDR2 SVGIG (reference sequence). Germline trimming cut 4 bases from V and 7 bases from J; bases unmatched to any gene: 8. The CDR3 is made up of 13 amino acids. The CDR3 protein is CAWTLSTGGGYTF. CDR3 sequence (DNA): TGTGCCTGGACCTTAAGCACAGGGGGTGGCTACACCTTC.

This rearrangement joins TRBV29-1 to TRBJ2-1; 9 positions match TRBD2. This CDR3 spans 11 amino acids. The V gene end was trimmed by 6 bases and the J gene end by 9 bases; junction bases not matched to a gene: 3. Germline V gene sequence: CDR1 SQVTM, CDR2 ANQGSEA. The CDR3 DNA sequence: TGCAGCGTCAAAGCGGGAGGTGAGCAGTTCTTC. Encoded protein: CSVKAGGEQFF.

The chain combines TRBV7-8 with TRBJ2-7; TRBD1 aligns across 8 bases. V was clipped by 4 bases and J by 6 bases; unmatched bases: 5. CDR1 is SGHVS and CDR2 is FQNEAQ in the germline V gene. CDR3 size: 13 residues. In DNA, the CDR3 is TGTGCCAGCAGCTCATTGACAGGGGCCGAGCAGTACTTC. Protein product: CASSSLTGAEQYF.

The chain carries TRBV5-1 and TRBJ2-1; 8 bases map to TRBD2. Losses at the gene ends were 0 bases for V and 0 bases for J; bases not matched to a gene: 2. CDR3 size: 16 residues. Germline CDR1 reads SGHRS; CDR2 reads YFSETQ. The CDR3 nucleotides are TGCGCCAGCAGCTTGGAGCGGGGGCTCTCCTACAATGAGCAGTTCTTC. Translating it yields CASSLERGLSYNEQFF.

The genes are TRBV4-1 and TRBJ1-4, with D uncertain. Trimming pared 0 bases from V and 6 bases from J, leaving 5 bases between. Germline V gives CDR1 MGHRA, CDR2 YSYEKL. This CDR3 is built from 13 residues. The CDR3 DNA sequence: TGCGCCAGCAGCCAAGAACTCTATGAAAAACTGTTTTTT. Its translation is CASSQELYEKLFF.

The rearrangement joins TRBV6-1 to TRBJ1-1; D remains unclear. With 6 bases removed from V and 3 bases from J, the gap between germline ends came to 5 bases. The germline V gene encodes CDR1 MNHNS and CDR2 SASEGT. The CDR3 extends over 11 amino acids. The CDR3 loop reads CASRSYTEAFF. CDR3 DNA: TGTGCCAGCAGGAGTTACACTGAAGCTTTCTTT.